One and the same sample provided the 20 T cell receptor beta chains below, sequenced in a study of cytomegalovirus exposure and HLA in healthy donors. This table comes from immunoSEQ multiplex PCR, and its TCRdb copy is limited to in-frame clones, with some not included. The sample contains approximately 60,000 clones, over 75% of which appear only once. Sample: PBMCs. The receptors shown here come from a young man in good health and CMV-seronegative.

This chain connects TRBV9 to TRBJ2-2, with 8 positions matching TRBD2. Germline loops: CDR1 SGDLS, CDR2 YYNGEE. The CDR3 is 14 residues long. The junction had 6 bases not matched to a gene; V was cut back by 4 bases and J by 7 bases. DNA for the CDR3: TGTGCCAGCAGCTTGCGGGAGGAGGTCGGGGAGCTGTTTTTT. It translates to CASSLREEVGELFF.

The V and J genes are TRBV6-1 and TRBJ1-2, with TRBD1 identical over 10 bases. From germline, CDR1 is MNHNS and CDR2 SASEGT. CDR3 length: 13 residues. V gave up 9 bases and J gave up 7 bases; unmatched junction bases: 8. DNA for the CDR3: TGTGCCAGTACCCGGGACAGGGGCCTTGGCTACACCTTC. Translated, it gives CASTRDRGLGYTF.

Sample share makes this clone medium-sized. This chain links TRBV6-4 with TRBJ2-2; D ambiguous. CDR3 length: 16 amino acids. The germline V gene encodes CDR1 MRHNA and CDR2 SNTAGT. The V end lost 1 base, the J end lost 3 bases, and 12 bases lay between the germline ends. CDR3 protein: CASSDYPTRYTGELFF. CDR3 sequence (DNA): TGTGCCAGCAGTGACTACCCCACTCGATACACCGGGGAGCTGTTTTTT.

This clone appeared a single time. The chain couples TRBV18 to TRBJ1-5; the D gene is possibly TRBD1 (5 bases). Germline CDR1 and CDR2: KGHSH and LQKENI. The CDR3 is 14 residues long. The V end was cut by 6 bases, the J end by 4 bases, with 13 bases between. The CDR3 DNA sequence: TGTGCCAGCTCTCCCCAAGGGGCTAATCAGCCCCAGCATTTT. This codes for CASSPQGANQPQHF.

The chain is built from TRBV6-6 and TRBJ1-3; 10 bases map to TRBD1. This CDR3 is built from 16 residues. The junction had 7 bases not matched to a gene; V was cut back by 4 bases and J by 4 bases. Germline values: CDR1 MNHNY, CDR2 SVGAGI (reference sequence). The CDR3 here is CASSSPGTGEGNTIYF. CDR3 coding DNA: TGTGCCAGCAGTTCCCCAGGGACAGGGGAAGGAAACACCATATATTTT.

This chain uses TRBV2 with TRBJ1-1; D call uncertain. The V and J ends lost 1 base and 6 bases respectively, with 15 bases between them. The CDR3 loop spans 15 amino acids. Germline V gives CDR1 SNHLY, CDR2 FYNNEI. CDR3 DNA: TGTGCCAGCAGTGAAGAATTATCCGGCCGGGCTGAAGCTTTCTTT. This translates into CASSEELSGRAEAFF.

V gene TRBV9 combines with J gene TRBJ2-2; 7 bases line up with TRBD1. The germline gives CDR1 SGDLS, CDR2 YYNGEE. This CDR3 is 16 amino acids long. V gave up 3 bases and J gave up 4 bases; unmatched junction bases: 9. In DNA, the CDR3 is TGTGCCAGCAGCGCCACTTCACAGGGGACCACCGGGGAGCTGTTTTTT. This codes for CASSATSQGTTGELFF.

V gene TRBV4-2 combines with J gene TRBJ2-7, with 11 bases matching TRBD1. The CDR3 runs 20 residues. Trimming removed 6 bases from V and 1 base from J; junction bases left unmatched: 20. The V gene's germline CDR1 is LGHNA and CDR2 YNFKEQ. The CDR3 loop is CASSRLVVSGQGAKSYEQYF. CDR3 in DNA: TGTGCCAGCAGTCGATTAGTTGTCTCCGGACAGGGGGCCAAATCCTACGAGCAGTACTTC.

V and J are TRBV19 and TRBJ2-7; TRBD2 matches 8 bases. The CDR3 runs to 12 residues. Germline assignment: CDR1 LNHDA and CDR2 SQIVND (reference sequence). V shed 4 bases, J shed 6 bases, and the junction held 2 bases outside the gene matches. CDR3 in amino acids: CASSTLAGEQYF. The CDR3 DNA sequence: TGTGCCAGTAGTACCCTAGCGGGCGAGCAGTACTTC.

This chain uses TRBV2 with TRBJ2-3; possibly TRBD2 for D (5 bases). The CDR3 runs 15 residues. CDR1 and CDR2 from the germline V gene are SNHLY and FYNNEI. Trimming cost V 6 bases and J 2 bases, with 15 bases left between them. The CDR3 sequence is CASSFQSAVTDTQYF. The CDR3 bases are TGTGCCAGCAGCTTCCAATCAGCGGTCACAGATACGCAGTATTTT. The complete variable domain, with remaining parts taken from reference TRBV2 and TRBJ2-3, reads EPEVTQTPSHQVTQMGQEVILRCVPISNHLYFYWYRQILGQKVEFLVSFYNNEISEKSEIFDDQFSVERPDGSNFTLKIRSTKLEDSAMYFCASSFQSAVTDTQYFGPGTRLTVL.

V is TRBV28 and J is TRBJ2-7, with 9 positions matching TRBD1. The germline V gene encodes CDR1 MDHEN and CDR2 SYDVKM. J lost 2 bases, V lost 4 bases, and 3 bases had no gene match. The CDR3 runs to 14 residues. The chain's CDR3 is CASSSGQGTYEQYF. CDR3 nucleotides: TGTGCCAGCAGTTCCGGACAGGGGACCTACGAGCAGTACTTC.

This chain connects TRBV27 to TRBJ2-5; the D is unclear. The CDR3 is 14 residues long. Germline V CDR1 and CDR2: MNHEY, SMNVEV (reference sequence). The V end lost 4 bases, the J end lost 4 bases, and 13 bases lay between the germline ends. The CDR3 nucleotides read TGTGCCAGCAGTTCTGATCCTCTGCGAGAGACCCAGTACTTC. As protein: CASSSDPLRETQYF.

This chain links TRBV5-4 with TRBJ1-2; 10 bases are shared with TRBD1. The CDR3 extends over 15 amino acids. Germline V lookup: CDR1 SGHNT, CDR2 YYREEE (reference sequence). V trimming: 0 bases; J trimming: 7 bases; junction bases outside the gene matches: 6. CDR3 in DNA: TGTGCCAGCAGCTTGGGACAGGGGGCGAGGAGTGGCTACACCTTC. Residues: CASSLGQGARSGYTF.

The J gene is TRBJ1-4, the V gene TRBV28; 10 nucleotides match TRBD1. Germline V gives CDR1 MDHEN, CDR2 SYDVKM. The V segment lost 5 bases and the J segment 6 bases; nucleotides outside the gene matches: 9. The CDR3 is made up of 16 amino acids. The CDR3 reads CASSRQTGTGDEKLFF. The CDR3 region has the DNA TGTGCCAGCAGTCGTCAAACCGGGACAGGGGATGAAAAACTGTTTTTT. The whole variable domain, filled in from reference TRBV28 and TRBJ1-4, reads DVKVTQSSRYLVKRTGEKVFLECVQDMDHENMFWYRQDPGLGLRLIYFSYDVKMKEKGDIPEGYSVSREKKERFSLILESASTNQTSMYLCASSRQTGTGDEKLFFGSGTQLSVL.

CDR3 amino acids: CASSSLAGGPYTQYF. Written as DNA, the CDR3 is TGTGCCAGCAGCTCTTTAGCGGGAGGGCCATATACGCAGTATTTT. This chain joins TRBV7-8 and TRBJ2-3, with 11 nucleotides matching TRBD2. Per the germline V gene, CDR1 is SGHVS and CDR2 is FQNEAQ. This CDR3 is 15 amino acids long. Trimming at V came to 4 bases and at J to 7 bases, leaving 7 bases not matched to a gene.

The chain joins TRBV5-1 to TRBJ2-1; D perhaps matches TRBD2 (7 bases). The CDR3 is made up of 18 amino acids. Trimming removed 5 bases at V and 3 bases at J, with 24 bases between. The germline V gene encodes CDR1 SGHRS and CDR2 YFSETQ. CDR3 bases: TGCGCCAGCAGTTGGGGGGGCCAAGGGAGGGTGGGCTACAATGAGCAGTTCTTC. Translating gives CASSWGGQGRVGYNEQFF.

The V call is TRBV5-4, the J call TRBJ2-1; no reliable D call. This CDR3 has 12 amino acids. Germline V gene sequence: CDR1 SGHNT, CDR2 YYREEE (reference sequence). V was trimmed by 2 bases and J by 6 bases, leaving 6 bases between them. This CDR3 is CASSFLANEQFF. DNA for the CDR3: TGTGCCAGCAGCTTTTTGGCCAATGAGCAGTTCTTC.

The chain joins TRBV27 to TRBJ2-1; 12 bases match TRBD2. Germline V lookup: CDR1 MNHEY, CDR2 SMNVEV (reference sequence). J was trimmed by 6 bases and V by 6 bases; bases with no gene match: 3. There are 14 residues in the CDR3. The CDR3 loop is CASRLAGGFNEQFF. For the CDR3, the DNA is TGTGCCAGCAGGCTAGCGGGAGGGTTCAATGAGCAGTTCTTC.

The chain couples TRBV19 to TRBJ2-1; 7 bases align to TRBD1. The CDR3 covers 15 residues. Germline lookup yields CDR1 LNHDA and CDR2 SQIVND (reference sequence). V shed 8 bases and J 1 base; nucleotides not matched to a gene: 8. CDR3: CASGRATGSYNEQFF. The CDR3 DNA reads TGTGCCAGTGGGCGGGCGACAGGGTCCTACAATGAGCAGTTCTTC.

This clone appeared a single time. This chain connects TRBV7-9 to TRBJ2-3; 7 nucleotides match TRBD1. Germline V gives CDR1 SEHNR, CDR2 FQNEAQ (reference sequence). The CDR3 has 15 amino acids. The trim removed 1 base at V and 8 bases at J, leaving 9 bases unmatched. This CDR3 is CASSLVQGRHGTQYF. CDR3 coding DNA: TGTGCCAGCAGCTTAGTACAGGGGCGTCATGGTACGCAGTATTTT.